A selection of T cell receptor beta chains follows, all from one sample in a study of metastatic and nonmetastatic thyroid tumors. TCRdb reanalyzed the PCR reads via MiXCR. Of more than 9,000 clones in the sample, 25% to 35% were seen once. The sequencing input was tumor tissue. Receptor source: a male donor with papillary thyroid cancer or a benign thyroid nodule (not recorded which). Some clones in this sample may be carry-over from other donors' samples. Each CDR3 is given with its conserved first and last residue. Each record gives: J gene, D gene, clone size, V gene, CDR3 protein, CDR3 DNA. A D gene is named only where the DNA matches it firmly. Size tells how often a clone was seen (once, few, many) or the class of an expanded clone, and some rows leave it out.

TRBJ2-2,.,.,TRBV18,CVSSPPNRMNTGEPFF,TGTGTCAGCTCACCGCCGAACAGGATGAACACCGGGGAGCCGTTTTTT
TRBJ2-3,TRBD1,medium-sized,TRBV19,CAVEGDSDSLPFPQYF,TGTGCCGTCGAGGGGGACAGCGACTCACTCCCATTTCCGCAGTATTTT
TRBJ2-6,TRBD1,.,TRBV12-3/TRBV12-4,CASSLETGGAGANVLTF,TGTGCCAGCAGTTTAGAAACAGGGGGTGCTGGGGCCAACGTCCTGACTTTC
TRBJ1-1,.,medium-sized,TRBV5-1,CASSGEGTEAFF,TGCGCCAGCAGCGGCGAAGGAACTGAAGCTTTCTTT
TRBJ1-6,.,medium-sized,TRBV27,CASSPRRQDNSPLHF,TGTGCCAGCAGTCCCCGTAGACAAGATAATTCACCCCTCCACTTT
TRBJ2-3,.,.,TRBV4-2,CASSRRLADTQYF,TGTGCCAGCAGCCGCAGACTCGCAGATACGCAGTATTTT
TRBJ2-1,TRBD2,medium-sized,TRBV18,CASSRPSGAGDEQFF,TGTGCCAGCTCGCGACCTAGCGGGGCCGGCGATGAGCAGTTCTTC
TRBJ1-1,.,medium-sized,TRBV29-1,CSVLSPDRNTEAFF,TGCAGCGTACTAAGCCCGGACAGGAACACTGAAGCTTTCTTT
TRBJ1-1,.,few,TRBV6-5,CASRYREGTEAFF,TGTGCCAGCAGATACAGGGAGGGCACTGAAGCTTTCTTT
TRBJ2-7,.,.,TRBV2,CASRQGPAYEQYF,TGTGCCAGCAGGCAGGGGCCGGCCTACGAGCAGTACTTC
TRBJ2-2,TRBD2,.,TRBV30,CARTVGGGSGELFF,TGTGCCCGGACCGTCGGGGGGGGTAGTGGGGAGCTGTTTTTT
TRBJ2-5,.,.,TRBV30,CAWGAGTQYF,TGTGCCTGGGGGGCGGGGACCCAGTACTTC
TRBJ2-7,.,medium-sized,TRBV28,CASTPLVLAGGDYEQYF,TGTGCCAGCACCCCGTTGGTTTTGGCAGGGGGGGACTACGAGCAGTACTTC
TRBJ1-2,.,.,TRBV18,CASSQGPNLGYTF,TGTGCCAGCTCACAAGGTCCCAACCTTGGCTACACCTTC
TRBJ2-7,TRBD2,.,TRBV11-2,CATKPVAGVYEQYF,TGTGCCACCAAGCCGGTCGCGGGAGTCTACGAGCAGTACTTC
TRBJ2-3,.,many,TRBV5-1,CASSSARPTDTQYF,TGCGCCAGCAGCTCCGCCCGACCCACAGATACGCAGTATTTT
TRBJ2-2,.,few,TRBV19,CASGKGDYTGELFF,TGTGCCAGTGGGAAGGGGGACTACACCGGGGAGCTGTTTTTT
TRBJ1-1,.,medium-sized,TRBV10-3,CATVREVGTEAFF,TGTGCCACGGTCAGGGAAGTGGGTACTGAAGCTTTCTTT
TRBJ1-5,.,.,TRBV12-3/TRBV12-4,CASSLGGRRRPQHF,TGTGCCAGCAGTTTGGGGGGACGGAGAAGGCCCCAGCATTTT
TRBJ2-2,TRBD2,.,TRBV18,CASSPSVVGSGRMGTWELFF,TGTGCCAGCTCGCCCTCCGTGGTCGGTAGCGGGAGAATGGGCACCTGGGAGCTGTTTTTT
TRBJ2-5,TRBD2,few,TRBV6-1,CASSDGTSGQETQYF,TGTGCCAGCAGTGACGGGACTAGCGGCCAAGAGACCCAGTACTTC
TRBJ2-1,.,medium-sized,TRBV4-2,CASSQDLLGSSYNEQFF,TGTGCCAGCAGCCAAGACCTTTTAGGAAGCTCCTACAATGAGCAGTTCTTC
TRBJ1-2,.,many,TRBV4-1,CASSHLPDTNYGYTF,TGCGCCAGCAGCCATTTGCCAGATACTAACTATGGCTACACCTTC
TRBJ1-2,.,once,TRBV14,CASSPNPLGGYTF,TGTGCCAGCAGCCCTAACCCCCTAGGGGGCTACACCTTC
TRBJ2-5,TRBD2,many,TRBV11-2,CASSYGLAGPRETQYF,TGTGCCAGCAGCTACGGACTAGCGGGGCCCCGGGAGACCCAGTACTTC
TRBJ2-7,TRBD1,once,TRBV5-6,CASSKDRGLGEQYF,TGTGCCAGCAGCAAGGACAGGGGGCTGGGGGAGCAGTACTTC
TRBJ2-7,.,many,TRBV13,CASSPRTVPYEQYF,TGTGCCAGCAGCCCCCGGACAGTCCCCTACGAGCAGTACTTC
TRBJ1-3,.,.,TRBV27,CASSSIKGVLWYSGNTIYF,TGTGCCAGCAGTTCCATCAAGGGGGTCCTGTGGTACTCTGGAAACACCATATATTTT
TRBJ1-1,.,few,TRBV2,CASLSEGGFTEAFF,TGTGCCAGCCTCTCGGAGGGTGGGTTCACTGAAGCTTTCTTT
TRBJ1-2,.,medium-sized,TRBV20-1,CSASGQEFDYGYTF,TGCAGTGCTTCGGGGCAGGAATTTGACTATGGCTACACCTTC